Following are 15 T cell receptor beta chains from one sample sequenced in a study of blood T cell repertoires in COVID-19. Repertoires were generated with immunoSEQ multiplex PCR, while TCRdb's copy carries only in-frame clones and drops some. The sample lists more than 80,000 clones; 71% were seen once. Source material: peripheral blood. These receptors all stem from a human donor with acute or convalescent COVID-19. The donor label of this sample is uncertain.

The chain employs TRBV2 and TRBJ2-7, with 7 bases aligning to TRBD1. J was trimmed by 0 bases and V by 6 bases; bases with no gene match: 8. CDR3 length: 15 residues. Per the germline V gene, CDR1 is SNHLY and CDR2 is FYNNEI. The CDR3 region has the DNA TGTGCCAGCAGAATTCCCGGGACAGTCTCCTACGAGCAGTACTTC. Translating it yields CASRIPGTVSYEQYF.

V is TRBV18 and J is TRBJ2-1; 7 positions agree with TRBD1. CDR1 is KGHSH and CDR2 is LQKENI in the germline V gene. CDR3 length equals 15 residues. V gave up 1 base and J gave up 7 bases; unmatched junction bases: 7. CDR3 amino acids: CASSPQAPRGNEQFF. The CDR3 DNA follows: TGTGCCAGCTCACCACAGGCTCCCAGGGGGAATGAGCAGTTCTTC.

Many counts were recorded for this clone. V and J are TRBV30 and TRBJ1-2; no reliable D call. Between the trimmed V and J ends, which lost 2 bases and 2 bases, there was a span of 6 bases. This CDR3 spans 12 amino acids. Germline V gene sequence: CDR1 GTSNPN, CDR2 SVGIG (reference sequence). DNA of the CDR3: TGTGCCTGGAGTACGGGGAACTATGGCTACACCTTC. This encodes CAWSTGNYGYTF.

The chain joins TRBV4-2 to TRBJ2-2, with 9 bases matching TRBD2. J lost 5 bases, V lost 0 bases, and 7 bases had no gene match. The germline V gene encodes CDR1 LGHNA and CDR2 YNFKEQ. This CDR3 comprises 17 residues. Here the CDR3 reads CASSQEPSGGWTGELFF. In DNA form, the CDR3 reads TGTGCCAGCAGCCAAGAACCGAGCGGGGGGTGGACCGGGGAGCTGTTTTTT.

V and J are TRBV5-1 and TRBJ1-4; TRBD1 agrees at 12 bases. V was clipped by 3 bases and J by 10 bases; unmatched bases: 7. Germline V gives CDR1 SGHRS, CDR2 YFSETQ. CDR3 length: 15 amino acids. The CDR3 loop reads CASSSRDRGRGKLFF. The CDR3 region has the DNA TGCGCCAGCAGCTCCCGGGACAGGGGGCGCGGAAAACTGTTTTTT.

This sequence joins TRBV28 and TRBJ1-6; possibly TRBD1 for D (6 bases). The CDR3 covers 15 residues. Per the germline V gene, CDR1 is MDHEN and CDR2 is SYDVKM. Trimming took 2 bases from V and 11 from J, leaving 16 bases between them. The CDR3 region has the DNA TGTGCCAGCAGTTTAGCAGGGACAAGGGCCACACCCCTCCACTTT. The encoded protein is CASSLAGTRATPLHF.

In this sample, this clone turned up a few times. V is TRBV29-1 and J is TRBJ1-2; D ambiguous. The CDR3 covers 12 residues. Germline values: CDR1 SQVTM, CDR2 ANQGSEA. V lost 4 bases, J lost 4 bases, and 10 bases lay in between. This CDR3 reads CSVGQFAYGYTF. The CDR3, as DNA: TGCAGCGTTGGCCAGTTCGCCTATGGCTACACCTTC.

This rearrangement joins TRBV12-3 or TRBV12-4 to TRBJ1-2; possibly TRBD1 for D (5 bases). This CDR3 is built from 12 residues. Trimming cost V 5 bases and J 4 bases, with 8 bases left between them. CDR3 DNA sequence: TGTGCCAGCAGTCTGGACATCTATGGCTACACCTTC. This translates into CASSLDIYGYTF.

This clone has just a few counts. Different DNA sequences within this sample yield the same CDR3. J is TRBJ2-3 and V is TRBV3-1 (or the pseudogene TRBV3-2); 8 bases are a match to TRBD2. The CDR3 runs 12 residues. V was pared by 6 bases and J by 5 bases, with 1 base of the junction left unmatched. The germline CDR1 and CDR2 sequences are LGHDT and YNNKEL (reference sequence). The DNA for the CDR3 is TGTGCCAGCAGTCGGGGGGGAGATACGCAGTATTTT. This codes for CASSRGGDTQYF.

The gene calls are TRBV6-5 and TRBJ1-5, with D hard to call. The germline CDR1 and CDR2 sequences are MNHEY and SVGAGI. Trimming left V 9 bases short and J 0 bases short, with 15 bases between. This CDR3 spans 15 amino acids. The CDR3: CASLRITDSNQPQHF. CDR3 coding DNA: TGTGCCAGTCTCCGAATCACAGATAGCAATCAGCCCCAGCATTTT.

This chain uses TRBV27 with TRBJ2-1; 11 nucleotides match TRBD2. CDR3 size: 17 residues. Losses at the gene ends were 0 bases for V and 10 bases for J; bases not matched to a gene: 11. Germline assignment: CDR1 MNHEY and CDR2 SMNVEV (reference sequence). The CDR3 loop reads CASSLSTGLAEPREQFF. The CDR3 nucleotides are TGTGCCAGCAGTTTATCGACGGGACTAGCGGAACCGAGGGAGCAGTTCTTC.

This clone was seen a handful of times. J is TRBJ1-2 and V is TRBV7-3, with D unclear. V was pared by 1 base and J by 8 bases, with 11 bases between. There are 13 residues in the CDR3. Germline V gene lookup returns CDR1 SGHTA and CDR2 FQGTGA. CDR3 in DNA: TGTGCCAGCAGCTTAAACCCCGTAGAAGGCTACACCTTC. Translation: CASSLNPVEGYTF.

CDR3 loop: CATGRGDTEAFF. For the CDR3, the DNA is TGTGCCACGGGGAGGGGAGACACTGAAGCTTTCTTT. The chain carries TRBV6-5 and TRBJ1-1; tentative D call: TRBD1 (5 bases). CDR3 length equals 12 residues. The germline V gene has CDR1 MNHEY and CDR2 SVGAGI. V lost 10 bases and J 3 bases, leaving 12 bases between the germline ends.

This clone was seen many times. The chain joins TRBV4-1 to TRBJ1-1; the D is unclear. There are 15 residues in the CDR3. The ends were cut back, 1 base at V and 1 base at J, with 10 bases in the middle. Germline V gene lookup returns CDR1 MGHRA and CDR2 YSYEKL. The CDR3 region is CASSQGRGWNTEAFF. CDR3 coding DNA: TGCGCCAGCAGCCAAGGCCGAGGGTGGAACACTGAAGCTTTCTTT.

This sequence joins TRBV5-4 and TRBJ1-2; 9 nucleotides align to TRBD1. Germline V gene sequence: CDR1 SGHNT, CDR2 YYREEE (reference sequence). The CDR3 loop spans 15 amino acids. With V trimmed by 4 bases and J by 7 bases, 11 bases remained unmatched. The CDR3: CASSLYRGLSSGYTF. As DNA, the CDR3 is TGTGCCAGCAGCCTTTACAGGGGGCTATCGAGTGGCTACACCTTC.